The 26 T cell receptor beta chains below all came from one sample that was sequenced in a study of T cell changes during pregnancy in multiple sclerosis. TCRdb's copy holds only in-frame clones and misses some; the assay was immunoSEQ multiplex PCR. Of about 28,000 clones detected, around 89% appear once; the ten largest clones hold 3% to 3.5%. The sample in question was CD4+ T cells from peripheral blood mononuclear cells, obtained in the first trimester of pregnancy. Receptor source: a female donor in good health, enrolled as a control in a pregnancy study.

This clone was detected a few times. This chain connects TRBV19 to TRBJ2-2, with TRBD2 matching over 8 bases. The CDR3 covers 15 residues. The ends lost 6 bases at V and 6 bases at J; junction bases unmatched: 9. Germline loops: CDR1 LNHDA, CDR2 SQIVND (reference sequence). CDR3 loop: CASRVGTRVSGELFF. CDR3 coding DNA: TGTGCCAGTAGGGTAGGGACTAGGGTATCCGGGGAGCTGTTTTTT.

The chain uses TRBV7-2 and TRBJ2-1; D perhaps matches TRBD1 (8 bases). Per the germline V gene, CDR1 is SGHTA and CDR2 is FQGNSA. This CDR3 is 17 amino acids long. V was cut by 5 bases and J by 6 bases, with 23 bases left in between. CDR3 nucleotide sequence: TGTGCCAGCAGCCCCCGGGGTCTACAGGGGGGGCCCAATGAGCAGTTCTTC. Translated: CASSPRGLQGGPNEQFF.

The table lists this clone with a few counts. The V and J genes are TRBV28 and TRBJ2-1; TRBD2 aligns across 10 bases. Looked up from germline, CDR1 is MDHEN and CDR2 is SYDVKM. There are 16 residues in the CDR3. The trim removed 1 base at V and 7 bases at J, leaving 7 bases unmatched. The DNA for the CDR3 is TGTGCCAGCAGTTTATTGGGGCTAGCGGGGGTAAATGAGCAGTTCTTC. It encodes CASSLLGLAGVNEQFF.

The V call is TRBV4-2, the J call TRBJ1-2; 11 bases match TRBD1. CDR1 LGHNA and CDR2 YNFKEQ come from the germline V gene. This CDR3 contains 15 residues. After removal of 5 bases from V and 7 bases from J, the junction contained 9 bases not matched to a gene. The CDR3 is CASSNPGQGEVGYTF. In DNA, the CDR3 is TGTGCCAGCAGCAATCCGGGACAGGGGGAGGTTGGCTACACCTTC.

This clone is labeled medium-sized. The chain is built from TRBV5-6 and TRBJ2-2; the D gene is possibly TRBD2 (6 bases). Germline CDR1 SGHDT, CDR2 YYEEEE. Trimming pared 2 bases from V and 6 bases from J, leaving 11 bases between. This CDR3 spans 14 amino acids. CDR3 in DNA: TGTGCCAGCAGCTTTGGAGGGTTAGCCGGGGAGCTGTTTTTT. Translating gives CASSFGGLAGELFF.

V is TRBV5-8 and J is TRBJ2-7; D might be TRBD2 (5 bases). The CDR3 covers 14 residues. Germline values: CDR1 SGHTS, CDR2 YDEGEE. The V end was cut by 1 base, the J end by 2 bases, with 10 bases between. This CDR3 is CASSLSSGTYEQYF. CDR3 DNA sequence: TGTGCCAGCAGCTTGTCTTCGGGAACCTACGAGCAGTACTTC.

This chain connects TRBV11-2 to TRBJ1-3; 9 bases line up with TRBD1. The CDR3 has 17 residues. CDR1 SGHAT and CDR2 FQNNGV come from the germline V gene. With 5 bases clipped from V and 0 bases from J, the junction kept 8 bases outside the gene matches. Here the CDR3 reads CASSQGTGFLSGNTIYF. The CDR3 region has the DNA TGTGCCAGCAGCCAGGGGACAGGGTTTCTCTCTGGAAACACCATATATTTT. Filled out from reference TRBV11-2 and TRBJ1-3, the complete variable domain reads EAGVAQSPRYKIIEKRQSVAFWCNPISGHATLYWYQQILGQGPKLLIQFQNNGVVDDSQLPKDRFSAERLKGVDSTLKIQPAKLEDSAVYLCASSQGTGFLSGNTIYFGEGSWLTVV.

CDR3 DNA sequence: TGTGCCAGCCAACAGGGTGGGGGCTACACCTTC. This sequence encodes CASQQGGGYTF. The chain carries TRBV5-4 and TRBJ1-2; a weak D match, TRBD1 (6 bases). CDR3 length: 11 amino acids. With 7 bases removed from V and 8 bases from J, the gap between germline ends came to 12 bases. CDR1 and CDR2 from the germline V gene are SGHNT and YYREEE (reference sequence).

V is TRBV9 and J is TRBJ2-3, with D perhaps matching TRBD1 (5 bases). Trimming stripped 0 bases from V and 8 bases from J, with 16 bases between. CDR1 and CDR2 (germline): SGDLS, YYNGEE. This CDR3 contains 15 residues. The CDR3 DNA sequence: TGTGCCAGCAGCGTAGAGGGGCTAGAATCAGGTACGCAGTATTTT. Its protein product is CASSVEGLESGTQYF.

The CDR3 reads CASTSDSATNEKLFF. CDR3 coding DNA: TGTGCCAGTACATCCGACAGTGCAACTAATGAAAAACTGTTTTTT. V and J are TRBV19 and TRBJ1-4, with a possible D match to TRBD1 (5 bases). Trimming shortened V by 7 bases and J by 0 bases, and 12 bases separated the two germline ends. CDR1 LNHDA and CDR2 SQIVND come from the germline V gene (reference sequence). CDR3 length: 15 residues.

This clone has just a few counts. V is TRBV18 and J is TRBJ1-1; D ambiguous. Germline CDR1 reads KGHSH; CDR2 reads LQKENI. The germline V and J ends were trimmed by 8 bases and 0 bases, with 13 bases remaining between them. This CDR3 spans 14 amino acids. CDR3 region: CASKREGMNTEAFF. The CDR3 nucleotides are TGTGCCAGCAAACGCGAGGGAATGAACACTGAAGCTTTCTTT.

The chain has TRBV6-5 and TRBJ2-5; possibly TRBD1 for D (6 bases). This CDR3 is built from 15 residues. Germline-derived CDR1 and CDR2 are MNHEY and SVGAGI. V was shortened by 2 bases and J by 4 bases, with 14 bases between the two germline ends. CDR3 in DNA: TGTGCCAGCAGTTACGATGGACAGCGCGGAGAGACCCAGTACTTC. Its translation is CASSYDGQRGETQYF.

The V and J genes are TRBV5-1 and TRBJ2-5; D not resolved. CDR3 length: 12 amino acids. Trimming pared 5 bases from V and 2 bases from J, leaving 7 bases between. CDR1 and CDR2 from the germline V gene are SGHRS and YFSETQ. This CDR3 is CASRARQETQYF. The CDR3 DNA is TGCGCCAGCAGGGCCAGACAAGAGACCCAGTACTTC.

The rearrangement uses TRBV18 and TRBJ1-6; TRBD1 matches at 7 bases. The CDR3 is 15 residues long. The trim removed 3 bases at V and 5 bases at J, leaving 4 bases unmatched. CDR1 and CDR2 (germline): KGHSH, LQKENI. CDR3 region: CASSPPGQHNSPLHF. In nucleotides, the CDR3 is TGTGCCAGCTCACCGCCGGGACAGCATAATTCACCCCTCCACTTT. The whole variable domain, remainder taken from reference TRBV18 and TRBJ1-6, is NAGVMQNPRHLVRRRGQEARLRCSPMKGHSHVYWYRQLPEEGLKFMVYLQKENIIDESGMPKERFSAEFPKEGPSILRIQQVVRGDSAAYFCASSPPGQHNSPLHFGNGTRLTVT.

The sample holds a few counts of this clone. This chain connects TRBV11-2 to TRBJ2-7; D is possibly TRBD1 (6 bases). With 6 bases removed from V and 4 bases from J, the gap between germline ends came to 25 bases. Germline V gene lookup returns CDR1 SGHAT and CDR2 FQNNGV. This CDR3 is 17 amino acids long. CDR3 DNA: TGTGCCAGCAGGTCCGTTGGGACACGCAGCGTGGTGTACGAGCAGTACTTC. This codes for CASRSVGTRSVVYEQYF.

The gene calls are TRBV7-3 and TRBJ2-1; 7 nucleotides match TRBD2. The CDR3 extends over 13 amino acids. Germline CDR1 reads SGHTA; CDR2 reads FQGTGA. J lost 8 bases, V lost 5 bases, and 6 bases had no gene match. CDR3 amino acids: CASSNSGGYEQFF. Here the CDR3 DNA reads TGTGCCAGCAGCAATTCGGGAGGCTATGAGCAGTTCTTC.

V and J are TRBV11-2 and TRBJ2-3, with D tentatively TRBD2 (7 bases). The CDR3 is 15 residues long. Germline CDR1 is SGHAT and CDR2 is FQNNGV. The V end lost 8 bases, the J end lost 0 bases, and 15 bases lay between the germline ends. CDR3 in DNA: TGTGCCAGCGGGGGGCGGGGGACTAGCACAGATACGCAGTATTTT. Its protein product is CASGGRGTSTDTQYF.

The chain has TRBV7-9 and TRBJ1-5; TRBD1 might be the D (5 bases). The V end was cut by 2 bases, the J end by 5 bases, with 10 bases between. Germline loops: CDR1 SEHNR, CDR2 FQNEAQ (reference sequence). The CDR3 contains 14 residues. As DNA, the CDR3 is TGTGCCAGCAGCTTACAGGGAAGGGATCAGCCCCAGCATTTT. Its translation is CASSLQGRDQPQHF.

This chain connects TRBV7-7 to TRBJ1-1, with D possibly TRBD1 on 6 matching bases. The CDR3 covers 17 residues. Germline CDR1 and CDR2: SSHAT and FNYEAQ (reference sequence). Trimming removed 7 bases from V and 4 bases from J, with 25 bases in between. CDR3 DNA sequence: TGTGCCAGCACCGGGGGGGCAGTCAGGGGAATGGGCACTGAAGCTTTCTTT. Encoded protein: CASTGGAVRGMGTEAFF.

J is TRBJ2-1 and V is TRBV11-2; 8 bases match TRBD2. V lost 2 bases, J lost 7 bases, and 13 bases stayed unmatched. The CDR3 is made up of 17 amino acids. Germline CDR1 and CDR2: SGHAT and FQNNGV. The DNA of the CDR3 is TGTGCCAGCAGCTTAAACGGTGTAGCGGGGAGAAGGAATGAGCAGTTCTTC. The encoded protein is CASSLNGVAGRRNEQFF.

The CDR3 nucleotides are TGTGCCAGCTCACCTAACTCCATGGGGGCGGACGGAAACACCATATATTTT. Translation: CASSPNSMGADGNTIYF. J is TRBJ1-3 and V is TRBV18; weak D call: TRBD1 (6 bases). The CDR3 runs 17 residues. The V end lost 3 bases, the J end lost 4 bases, and 19 bases lay between the germline ends. The germline CDR1 and CDR2 sequences are KGHSH and LQKENI.

The V call is TRBV18, the J call TRBJ1-1; D not resolved. Germline loops: CDR1 KGHSH, CDR2 LQKENI. V lost 2 bases, J lost 2 bases, and 12 bases lay in between. CDR3 length: 15 residues. The CDR3 nucleotides are TGTGCCAGCTCACCAAGCGGCTACGGAAACACTGAAGCTTTCTTT. Translated: CASSPSGYGNTEAFF.

The chain recombines TRBV7-8 with TRBJ1-6; D not certain. This CDR3 region has 15 residues. Germline loops: CDR1 SGHVS, CDR2 FQNEAQ. V gave up 5 bases and J gave up 4 bases, with 12 bases separating them. The CDR3 sequence: CASSPRRGYNSPLHF. CDR3 nucleotide sequence: TGTGCCAGCAGCCCTCGGCGGGGATATAATTCACCCCTCCACTTT.

This chain joins TRBV11-3 and TRBJ2-3; 7 nucleotides match TRBD2. This CDR3 is built from 16 residues. CDR1 SGHNT and CDR2 YENEEA come from the germline V gene. V was pared by 5 bases and J by 5 bases, with 13 bases of the junction left unmatched. The CDR3 loop is CASSVGARGEEDTQYF. In DNA form, the CDR3 reads TGTGCCAGCAGCGTCGGGGCCCGGGGGGAGGAAGATACGCAGTATTTT.

This chain connects TRBV4-2 to TRBJ2-1, with D possibly TRBD2 on 6 matching bases. Between the trimmed V and J ends, which lost 3 bases and 10 bases, there was a span of 19 bases. The CDR3 runs 15 residues. The germline V gene encodes CDR1 LGHNA and CDR2 YNFKEQ. The CDR3 DNA sequence: TGTGCCAGCAGCCATATTAGCGGAGAGAGGGGCGAGCAGTTCTTC. It yields the protein CASSHISGERGEQFF.

This rearrangement joins TRBV6-5 to TRBJ2-7, with 11 positions matching TRBD2. Trimming removed 4 bases from V and 7 bases from J; junction bases left unmatched: 6. Looked up from germline, CDR1 is MNHEY and CDR2 is SVGAGI. CDR3 length: 14 residues. The chain's CDR3 is CASSSPSGRFEQYF. The CDR3 region has the DNA TGTGCCAGCAGTTCCCCTAGCGGGAGGTTTGAGCAGTACTTC.